The following is a TCR beta chain sequence with its context. This sample was included in a study of blood T cell repertoires in COVID-19. In the original analysis: The authors estimated nucleated cell counts from reference gene primer amplification. The table came from immunoSEQ multiplex PCR; TCRdb's copy has only in-frame clones and leaves some out. The DNA was the basis for D and trimming; V, J and clone size are from that table. The repertoire consists of approximately 400,000 clones, with approximately 89% occurring once and the leading ten covering over 9.5%. The CDR3 loop spans 17 amino acids. CDR1 is SGDLS, CDR2 YYNGEE, per germline. V trimming: 3 bases; J trimming: 2 bases; junction bases outside the gene matches: 11.

Sequenced: peripheral blood. This sequence was found in a woman between 50 and 59 years old with COVID-19, enrolled during active disease. The rearrangement uses TRBV9 and TRBJ1-2, with 9 bases matching TRBD1. CDR3 sequence reads: CASSDAKDRGGNYGYTF. The CDR3 DNA follows: TGTGCCAGCAGCGACGCTAAGGACAGGGGCGGAAACTATGGCTACACCTTC.